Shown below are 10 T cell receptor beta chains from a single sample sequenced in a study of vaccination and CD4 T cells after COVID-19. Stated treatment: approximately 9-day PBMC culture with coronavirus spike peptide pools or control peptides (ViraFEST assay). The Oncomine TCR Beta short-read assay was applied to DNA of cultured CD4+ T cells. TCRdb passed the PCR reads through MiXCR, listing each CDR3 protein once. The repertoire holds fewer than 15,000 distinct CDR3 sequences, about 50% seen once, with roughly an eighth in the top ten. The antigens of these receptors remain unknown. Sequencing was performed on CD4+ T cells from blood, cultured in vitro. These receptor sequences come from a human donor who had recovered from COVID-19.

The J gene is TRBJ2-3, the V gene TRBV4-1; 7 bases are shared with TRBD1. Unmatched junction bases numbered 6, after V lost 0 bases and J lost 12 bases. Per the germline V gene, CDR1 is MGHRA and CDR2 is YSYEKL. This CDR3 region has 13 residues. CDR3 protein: CASSQENRGPQYF. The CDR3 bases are TGCGCCAGCAGCCAAGAAAACAGGGGACCCCAGTATTTT.

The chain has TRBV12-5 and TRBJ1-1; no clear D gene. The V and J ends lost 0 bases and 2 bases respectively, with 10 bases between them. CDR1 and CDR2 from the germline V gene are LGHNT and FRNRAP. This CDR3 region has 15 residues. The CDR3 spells CASGLVGTFNTEAFF. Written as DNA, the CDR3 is TGTGCTAGTGGTTTGGTAGGTACGTTTAACACTGAAGCTTTCTTT.

The CDR3 coding sequence is TGTGCCAGCAGCAACGGGGCCAGCGGGCGGGGAATGAACACCGGGGAGCTGTTTTTT. It specifies CASSNGASGRGMNTGELFF. The V call is TRBV21-1, the J call TRBJ2-2; the table's D call, TRBD2, was not checked against the DNA. TRBV21-1 is described as a pseudogene. The CDR3 has 19 residues.

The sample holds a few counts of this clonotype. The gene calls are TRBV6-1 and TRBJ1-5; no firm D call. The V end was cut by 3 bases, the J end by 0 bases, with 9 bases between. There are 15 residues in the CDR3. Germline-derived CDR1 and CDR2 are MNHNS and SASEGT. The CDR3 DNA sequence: TGTGCCAGCAGTGACCTGAACTATAGCAATCAGCCCCAGCATTTT. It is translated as CASSDLNYSNQPQHF.

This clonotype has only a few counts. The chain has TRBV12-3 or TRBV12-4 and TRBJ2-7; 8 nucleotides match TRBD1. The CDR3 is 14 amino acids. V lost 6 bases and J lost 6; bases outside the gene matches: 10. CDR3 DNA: TGTGCCAGCAGCACAACAGGGGGACGGGGCGAGCAGTACTTC. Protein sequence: CASSTTGGRGEQYF.

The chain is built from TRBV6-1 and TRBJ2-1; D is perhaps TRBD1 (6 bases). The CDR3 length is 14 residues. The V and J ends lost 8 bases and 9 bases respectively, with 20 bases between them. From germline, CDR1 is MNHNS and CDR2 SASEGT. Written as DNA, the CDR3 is TGTGCCAGCCGTGGGGACACCCGGTCGGTTGAGCAGTTCTTC. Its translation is CASRGDTRSVEQFF.

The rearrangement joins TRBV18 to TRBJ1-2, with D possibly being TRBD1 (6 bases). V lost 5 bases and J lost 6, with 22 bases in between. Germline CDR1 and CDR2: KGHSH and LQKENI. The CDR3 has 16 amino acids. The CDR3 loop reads CASSTTGRGGENGYTF. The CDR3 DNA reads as TGTGCCAGCTCAACTACAGGGAGAGGGGGTGAAAATGGCTACACCTTC.

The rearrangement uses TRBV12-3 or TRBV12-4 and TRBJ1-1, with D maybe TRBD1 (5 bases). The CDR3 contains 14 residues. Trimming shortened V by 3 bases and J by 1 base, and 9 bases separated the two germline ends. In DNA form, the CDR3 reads TGTGCCAGCAGTTTTGGACAAAGGAACACTGAAGCTTTCTTT. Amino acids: CASSFGQRNTEAFF.

Here the CDR3 reads CAPSTGELFF. CDR3 sequence (DNA): TGTGCCCCTAGTACCGGGGAGCTGTTTTTT. The rearrangement uses TRBV30 and TRBJ2-2, with D uncertain. V dropped 8 bases and J dropped 5 bases, with 6 bases sitting between them. The CDR3 is 10 residues long. Germline V gene lookup returns CDR1 GTSNPN and CDR2 SVGIG (reference sequence). Full variable domain (missing parts from reference TRBV30 and TRBJ2-2): SQTIHQWPATLVQPVGSPLSLECTVEGTSNPNLYWYRQAAGRGLQLLFYSVGIGQISSEVPQNLSASRPQDRQFILSSKKLLLSDSGFYLCAPSTGELFFGEGSRLTVL.

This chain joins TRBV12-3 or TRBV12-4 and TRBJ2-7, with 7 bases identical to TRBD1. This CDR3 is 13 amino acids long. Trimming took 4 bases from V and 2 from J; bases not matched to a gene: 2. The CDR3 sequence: CASSYRGPYEQYF. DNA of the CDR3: TGTGCCAGCAGTTACAGGGGACCCTACGAGCAGTACTTC.